The 17 T cell receptor beta chains listed next were all sequenced from one sample in a study of CD8 T cells in ankylosing spondylitis. TCRdb ran MiXCR on the 5' RACE reads and lists one entry per CDR3 protein. The sample has more than 110,000 distinct CDR3 sequences, 6.5% to 8.5% seen once. The specimen sequenced was synovial fluid, either unsorted or a sorted T cell fraction (not recorded which). These receptors originate from a male donor with ankylosing spondylitis.

This clonotype was seen only a few times. CDR3 DNA: TGTGCCAGCAGTCGTCTTACGGGGAACACCGGGGAGCTGTTTTTT. Translating gives CASSRLTGNTGELFF. This chain connects TRBV12-3 or TRBV12-4 to TRBJ2-2, with no clear D. The CDR3 covers 15 residues. Trimming left V 5 bases short and J 1 base short, with 11 bases between.

Ten or more counts support this clonotype. The chain recombines TRBV7-2 with TRBJ2-7, with D tentatively TRBD1 or TRBD2 (5 bases each). The V end lost 5 bases, the J end lost 6 bases, and 14 bases lay between the germline ends. The CDR3 is 13 residues long. The V gene's germline CDR1 is SGHTA and CDR2 FQGNSA. The CDR3 protein is CASSPLGPAEQYF. The CDR3 DNA reads TGTGCCAGCAGCCCATTGGGACCGGCCGAGCAGTACTTC.

The sample holds many counts of this clonotype. The genes are TRBV2 and TRBJ1-6; possibly TRBD1 for D (6 bases). Trimming pared 3 bases from V and 9 bases from J, leaving 15 bases between. The CDR3 runs to 15 residues. CDR1 and CDR2 (germline): SNHLY, FYNNEI. The CDR3 region is CASSELRGRGSPLHF. The CDR3 DNA is TGTGCCAGCAGTGAGCTTCGGGGGCGAGGTTCACCCCTCCACTTT.

The rearrangement joins TRBV7-2 to TRBJ1-3; D gene uncertain. The CDR3 has 17 residues. V was cut by 3 bases and J by 2 bases, with 17 bases left in between. Germline-derived CDR1 and CDR2 are SGHTA and FQGNSA. The CDR3 sequence is CASSFTLERETGNTIYF. As DNA, the CDR3 is TGTGCCAGCAGCTTTACCCTAGAGAGAGAAACTGGAAACACCATATATTTT.

This rearrangement joins TRBV20-1 to TRBJ2-3, with 7 bases identical to TRBD1. J gave up 2 bases and V 6 bases, and 8 bases lay outside the gene matches. Germline V gene sequence: CDR1 DFQATT, CDR2 SNEGSKA (reference sequence). The CDR3 spans 14 residues. CDR3 in amino acids: CSASRDSFTDTQYF. As DNA, the CDR3 is TGCAGTGCCAGCCGGGACAGCTTCACAGATACGCAGTATTTT.

This clonotype occurred many times. V usage is TRBV9 and J usage is TRBJ2-6; 11 bases fit TRBD2. V shed 0 bases and J 4 bases; nucleotides not matched to a gene: 9. CDR1 and CDR2 (germline): SGDLS, YYNGEE. The CDR3 consists of 19 residues. CDR3 DNA: TGTGCCAGCAGCGTAGCACCCACTAGCGGGAGTTACGGGGCCAACGTCCTGACTTTC. This encodes CASSVAPTSGSYGANVLTF.

The chain uses TRBV4-3 and TRBJ2-3; 8 bases map to TRBD2. CDR3 length: 16 amino acids. After removal of 1 base from V and 5 bases from J, the junction contained 8 bases not matched to a gene. Per the germline V gene, CDR1 is LGHNA and CDR2 is YSLEER. CDR3 sequence reads: CASSQVDGGALDTQYF. CDR3 nucleotides: TGCGCCAGCAGCCAAGTGGACGGGGGGGCCCTAGATACGCAGTATTTT.

Many counts were recorded for this clonotype. This chain links TRBV9 with TRBJ2-5; 7 positions agree with TRBD2. The CDR3 runs to 14 residues. The V gene end was trimmed by 0 bases and the J gene end by 5 bases; junction bases not matched to a gene: 4. The germline V gene encodes CDR1 SGDLS and CDR2 YYNGEE. CDR3 sequence: CASSVGPAGETQYF. The CDR3 bases are TGTGCCAGCAGCGTAGGACCAGCGGGGGAGACCCAGTACTTC.

This clonotype was detected only a few times. The chain is built from TRBV12-3 or TRBV12-4 and TRBJ1-1; 8 bases map to TRBD1. The junction had 5 bases not matched to a gene; V was cut back by 6 bases and J by 5 bases. There are 13 residues in the CDR3. The CDR3 DNA reads TGTGCCAGCAGAACACAGGGGGGGACTGAAGCTTTCTTT. Translated: CASRTQGGTEAFF.

The chain recombines TRBV29-1 with TRBJ2-5; the match to TRBD1 covers 10 bases. The germline gives CDR1 SQVTM, CDR2 ANQGSEA. The CDR3 is 17 residues long. Trimming removed 1 base from V and 4 bases from J; junction bases left unmatched: 12. CDR3 sequence reads: CSVEGIWDRGAPETQYF. CDR3 DNA sequence: TGCAGCGTTGAAGGAATTTGGGACAGGGGCGCCCCAGAGACCCAGTACTTC.

The chain couples TRBV27 to TRBJ2-3; 11 nucleotides line up with TRBD2. Germline CDR1 is MNHEY and CDR2 is SMNVEV (reference sequence). CDR3 length: 17 residues. V gave up 7 bases and J gave up 1 base; unmatched junction bases: 10. The DNA for the CDR3 is TGTGCCAGCATTAAAGCCCCGGGACTAGCGGGCACAGATACGCAGTATTTT. Protein sequence: CASIKAPGLAGTDTQYF.

This clonotype has a handful of counts. The CDR3: CASTPWSPGGGDTQYF. The CDR3 DNA sequence: TGTGCCAGCACCCCTTGGTCCCCCGGTGGCGGAGATACGCAGTATTTT. The chain combines TRBV11-2 with TRBJ2-3; D unclear. This CDR3 region has 16 residues. Trimming pared 7 bases from V and 5 bases from J, leaving 22 bases between. Germline V gene sequence: CDR1 SGHAT, CDR2 FQNNGV.

V usage is TRBV9 and J usage is TRBJ1-1; 8 bases fit TRBD1. The trim removed 5 bases at V and 1 base at J, leaving 4 bases unmatched. This CDR3 is built from 14 residues. The germline gives CDR1 SGDLS, CDR2 YYNGEE. Here the CDR3 reads CASSFQGANTEAFF. Here the CDR3 DNA reads TGTGCCAGCAGTTTCCAGGGGGCGAACACTGAAGCTTTCTTT.

The chain couples TRBV20-1 to TRBJ2-1; D is uncertain. The V and J ends lost 8 bases and 7 bases respectively, with 9 bases between them. Germline V gives CDR1 DFQATT, CDR2 SNEGSKA (reference sequence). The CDR3 runs to 10 residues. The CDR3 bases are TGCAGTTTATACGAAAATGAGCAGTTCTTC. Translation: CSLYENEQFF.

The chain has TRBV10-2 and TRBJ2-3; 7 positions agree with TRBD2. This CDR3 is built from 16 residues. V was pared by 4 bases and J by 4 bases, with 11 bases of the junction left unmatched. CDR1 WSHSY and CDR2 SAAADI come from the germline V gene. Written as DNA, the CDR3 is TGCGCCAGCAGTGGGGGGGGACGAAAGGAGTCAGATACGCAGTATTTT. This sequence encodes CASSGGGRKESDTQYF.

This clonotype appeared many times. The chain carries TRBV6-2 or TRBV6-3 and TRBJ1-5; D remains ambiguous. CDR3 size: 13 residues. Trimming left V 2 bases short and J 3 bases short, with 5 bases between. The germline V gene encodes CDR1 MNHEY and CDR2 SVGEGT. CDR3 in DNA: TGTGCCAGCAGTTACGACTACAATCAGCCCCAGCATTTT. It yields the protein CASSYDYNQPQHF.

This clonotype was picked up many times. The rearrangement uses TRBV12-3 or TRBV12-4 and TRBJ1-5; maybe TRBD1 (5 bases). V lost 1 base and J lost 5, with 9 bases in between. The length of the CDR3 is 14 residues. CDR3 sequence: CASSLVDSYQPQHF. For the CDR3, the DNA is TGTGCCAGCAGTTTAGTAGACAGTTATCAGCCCCAGCATTTT.